The TCR beta chain described here comes from a study of T cells after yellow fever vaccination (dated by TCRdb to about 2019). With respect to the entire study: Libraries from fractions with low cell numbers were prepared with the SMART-Seq v4 Ultra Low Input RNA kit. Blood was collected at multiple timepoints before and after primary and secondary immunization, and bulk PBMC replicates and cell subsets were isolated. Two healthy male donors made up the cohort, one aged 18 to 29 years and the other aged 30 to 40 years. To follow T-cell clones before and after primary and booster YFV17D yellow fever vaccination, bulk TCR alpha and beta repertoires were sequenced over time. What the work shows at the level of the full study, not this receptor alone: Because abundant contaminating clonotypes from the bulk population could be contained in FACS-sorted repertoires, computational filtering was required. Most clones expanded after primary vaccination were re-detected after the booster (approximately 95% of CD4 and about nine tenths of CD8), suggesting broad memory maintenance. A small fraction of clonotypes showed up in both the CD4 and CD8 compartments, probably as a result of convergent recombination. Compared with the primary T-cell response, the secondary T-cell response was faster but weaker, reaching its peak on day 5 rather than on day 15. Because only two donors were included in the study, the extent to which the findings can be generalized is limited.

This clonotype has a handful of counts. Which antigen it targets is not known. Qualities for individual bases were not recorded, and no much larger clone is one base off. This specimen's treatment or condition label, interpreted: live attenuated yellow fever vaccine strain. A standard Ficoll-Paque protocol was used to isolate PBMCs from peripheral blood. Dynabeads CD4 and CD8 positive selection kits were used to isolate CD4 and CD8 T-cell fractions. TriZol was used to extract RNA from bulk PBMCs, from CD4 and CD8 fractions, and from dextramer-positive and dextramer-negative fractions. TCR cDNA was synthesized by 5'RACE template switching, through which a universal primer site and unique molecular identifiers were introduced. Priming of cDNA synthesis was performed from both the TCR alpha and TCR beta constant segments. Libraries were amplified in two PCR steps, with sample barcodes and sequencing adapters added in the second step. Sequencing of libraries was done on Illumina HiSeq 2500 (2x100 bp) or NovaSeq (2x150 bp). The study's own analysis went as follows. Demultiplexing of reads and collapsing into UMI consensus sequences were performed with MIGEC, and V(D)J alignment was carried out with MiXCR. Vaccine-responding clonotypes were identified with edgeR using replicate PBMC samples, with FDR below 0.01 and a log2 fold change above 5 up to day 15 being required. CD4 or CD8 identity was assigned to each bulk clonotype according to whether the clonotype was present at higher abundance in the sequenced CD4 repertoire or the sequenced CD8 repertoire. Starting from the raw public reads, TCRdb applied fastp trimming at Q25, assembled clones with MiXCR and retained in-frame beta chains. CDR3 protein sequences are deduplicated, and each keeps its most common genes and DNA. The V and J calls shown here were made by TCRdb, not taken from the authors' results. The sample table shows a few hundred thousand distinct CDR3 sequences, and 6.9% are seen once. Of the sample, roughly 0.86% is held by the ten largest clones.

From V the trimming removes 1 base and from J it removes 0 bases, while the gene matches leave 2 bases of the junction unaccounted for. CDR1 is given as DFQATT and CDR2 as SNEGSKA, both from the germline V gene (reference sequence). The CDR3, cysteine through phenylalanine, is 14 amino acids long. The sequence is cut down to CDR3 DNA, 42 bases in frame from base 1. In this chain, TRBV20-1 is recombined with TRBJ2-5; 7 central bases correspond to TRBD2. The sequence derives from a man under 40 who received the YFV17D yellow fever vaccine. The sequencing here drew on CD4+ T cells sorted from PBMCs, taken 15 days after the yellow fever booster vaccination. The nucleotides are TGCAGTGCTAGAGGGCGGGAGTACCAAGAGACCCAGTACTTC. The resulting protein is CSARGREYQETQYF.